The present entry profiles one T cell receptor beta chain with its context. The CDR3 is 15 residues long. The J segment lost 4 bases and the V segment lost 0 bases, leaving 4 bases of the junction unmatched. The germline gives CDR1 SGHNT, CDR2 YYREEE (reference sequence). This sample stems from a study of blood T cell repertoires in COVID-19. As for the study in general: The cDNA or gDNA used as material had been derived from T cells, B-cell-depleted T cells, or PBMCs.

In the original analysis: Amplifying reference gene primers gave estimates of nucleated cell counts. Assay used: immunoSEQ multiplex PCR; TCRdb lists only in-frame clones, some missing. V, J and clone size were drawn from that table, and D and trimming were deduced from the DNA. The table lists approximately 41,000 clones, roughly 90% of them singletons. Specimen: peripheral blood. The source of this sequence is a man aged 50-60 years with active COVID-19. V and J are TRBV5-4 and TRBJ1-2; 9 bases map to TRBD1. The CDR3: CASSLVGTGSYGYTF. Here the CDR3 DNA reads TGTGCCAGCAGCTTGGTAGGGACAGGGTCCTATGGCTACACCTTC.